This section outlines one T cell receptor beta chain sequence together with its context. Its antigen is still unknown. CDR1 is SGHRS and CDR2 is YFSETQ in the germline V gene. The CDR3 has 15 residues. Trimming pared 4 bases from V and 2 bases from J, leaving 15 bases between. The data derive from a study of cytomegalovirus exposure and HLA in healthy donors. The method was immunoSEQ multiplex PCR; TCRdb's version includes in-frame clones alone and lacks a portion of them. The profile shows approximately 140,000 clones, approximately 87% of them singletons. Study conclusions and caveats: TCR beta chains numbering more than 150 were designated cytomegalovirus-associated. Published work reported that the classifier diagnosed cytomegalovirus status with high specificity and sensitivity.

The sequencing sample was made of PBMCs. The rearrangement links TRBV5-1 to TRBJ2-5, with a possible D match to TRBD1 (6 bases). The sequence derives from a man aged 18 to 35 in good health and CMV-seronegative. CDR3 DNA: TGCGCCAGCAGCCCAGAACTCGGACAGCAAGAGACCCAGTACTTC. Translated, it gives CASSPELGQQETQYF.